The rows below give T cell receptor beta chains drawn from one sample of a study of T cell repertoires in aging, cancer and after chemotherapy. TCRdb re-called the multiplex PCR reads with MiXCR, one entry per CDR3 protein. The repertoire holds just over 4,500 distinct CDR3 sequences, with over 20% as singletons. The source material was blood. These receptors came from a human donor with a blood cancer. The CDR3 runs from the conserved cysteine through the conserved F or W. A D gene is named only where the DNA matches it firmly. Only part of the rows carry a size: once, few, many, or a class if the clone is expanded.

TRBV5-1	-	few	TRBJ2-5	CASRPGGASGETQYF	TGCGCCAGCAGGCCAGGGGGGGCCAGTGGGGAGACCCAGTACTTC
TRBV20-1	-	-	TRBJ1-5	CSARPGLNAGNQPQHF	TGCAGTGCTAGGCCGGGGCTGAACGCCGGCAATCAGCCCCAGCATTTT
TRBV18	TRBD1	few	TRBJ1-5	CASSPSETGGGNQPQHF	TGTGCCAGCTCACCCTCAGAAACAGGGGGAGGCAATCAGCCCCAGCATTTT
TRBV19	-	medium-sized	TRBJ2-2	CASSILNTGELFF	TGTGCCAGTAGTATCCTGAACACCGGGGAGCTGTTTTTT
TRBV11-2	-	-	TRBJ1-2	CASSPHGRREFYTF	TGTGCCAGCAGCCCCCATGGCAGGAGGGAGTTCTACACCTTC
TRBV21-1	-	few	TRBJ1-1	CASSKEGGGKTEAFF	TGTGCCAGCAGCAAAGAAGGGGGAGGCAAGACTGAAGCTTTCTTT
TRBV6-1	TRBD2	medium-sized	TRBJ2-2	CASTSGGDTGELFF	TGCGCCAGCACTAGCGGGGGGGACACCGGGGAGCTGTTTTTT
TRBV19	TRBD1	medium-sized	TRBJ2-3	CASRWDRSADTQYF	TGTGCCAGTAGATGGGACAGAAGCGCAGATACGCAGTATTTT
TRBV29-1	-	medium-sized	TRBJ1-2	CSVARATERSNYGYTF	TGCAGCGTCGCGAGGGCGACAGAGAGAAGTAACTATGGCTACACCTTC
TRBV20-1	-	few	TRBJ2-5	CSARFGETQYF	TGCAGTGCTAGGTTTGGGGAGACCCAGTACTTC
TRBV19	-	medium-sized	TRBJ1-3	CASSISGVTGNTIYF	TGTGCCAGTAGTATATCCGGGGTCACTGGAAACACCATATATTTT
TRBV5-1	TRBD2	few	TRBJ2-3	CASSTGTSGGAGTDTQYF	TGCGCCAGCAGCACTGGGACTAGCGGGGGGGCCGGGACAGATACGCAGTATTTT
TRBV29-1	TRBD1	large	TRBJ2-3	CSVEGGQGTDTQYF	TGCAGCGTTGAAGGGGGACAGGGAACAGATACGCAGTATTTT
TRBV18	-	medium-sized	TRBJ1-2	CASSPRPPPNYGYTF	TGTGCCAGCTCACCACGTCCTCCACCTAACTATGGCTACACCTTC
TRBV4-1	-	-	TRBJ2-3	CASSPGGERDTQYF	TGCGCCAGCAGCCCTGGCGGGGAGAGAGATACGCAGTATTTT
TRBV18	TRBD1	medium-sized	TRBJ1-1	CASSRGTGGLNTEAFF	TGTGCCAGCTCGCGCGGGACAGGGGGCTTAAACACTGAAGCTTTCTTT
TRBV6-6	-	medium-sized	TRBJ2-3	CASADPRDLSTDTQYF	TGTGCCAGCGCCGACCCAAGGGACCTAAGCACAGATACGCAGTATTTT
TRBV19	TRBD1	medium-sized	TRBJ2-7	CASSTGTGAGEQYF	TGTGCCAGTAGTACGGGGACAGGGGCTGGGGAGCAGTACTTC
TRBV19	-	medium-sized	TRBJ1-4	CASSILHGPTNEKLFF	TGTGCCAGTAGTATACTTCACGGGCCCACTAATGAAAAACTGTTTTTT
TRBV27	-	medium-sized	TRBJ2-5	CASSLVFQETQYF	TGTGCCAGCAGTTTGGTCTTCCAGGAGACCCAGTACTTC
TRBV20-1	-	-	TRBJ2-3	CSALVGDTQYF	TGCAGTGCCCTCGTCGGAGATACGCAGTATTTT
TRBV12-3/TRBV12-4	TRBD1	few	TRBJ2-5	CASSFTDRQETQYF	TGTGCCAGCAGTTTCACGGACAGGCAAGAGACCCAGTACTTC
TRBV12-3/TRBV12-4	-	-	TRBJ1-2	CASCLLGGYTF	TGTGCCAGCTGTTTATTGGGTGGCTACACCTTC
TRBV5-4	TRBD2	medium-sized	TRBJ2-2	CASSLAGLASGELFF	TGTGCCAGCAGCTTGGCGGGACTAGCAAGCGGGGAGCTGTTTTTT
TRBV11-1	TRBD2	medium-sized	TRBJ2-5	CASSLARRISGGAETQYF	TGTGCCAGCAGCTTAGCGAGAAGGATCAGCGGGGGGGCAGAGACCCAGTACTTC
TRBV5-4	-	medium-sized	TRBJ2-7	CASSLGGLPYEQYF	TGTGCCAGCAGCTTGGGAGGGCTTCCCTACGAGCAGTACTTC
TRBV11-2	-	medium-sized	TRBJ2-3	CASSRATDTQYF	TGTGCCAGCAGCCGGGCCACAGATACGCAGTATTTT
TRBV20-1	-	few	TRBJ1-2	CSARGPAGDGYTF	TGCAGTGCTAGAGGGCCGGCAGGGGATGGCTACACCTTC
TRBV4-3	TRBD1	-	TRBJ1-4	CASSPRQGALLSTNKKLFF	TGCGCCAGCAGCCCGCGACAGGGGGCCCTTCTTAGTACTAATAAAAAACTGTTTTTT
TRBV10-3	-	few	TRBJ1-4	CATRSPSATNEKLFF	TGTGCCACCCGGTCCCCTTCAGCAACTAATGAAAAACTGTTTTTT
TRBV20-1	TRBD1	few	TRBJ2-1	CSARAPGQGNNEQFF	TGCAGTGCTAGAGCTCCGGGACAGGGTAACAATGAGCAGTTCTTC
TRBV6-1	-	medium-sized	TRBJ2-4	CASSATDKNIQYF	TGTGCCAGCAGTGCGACAGACAAAAACATTCAGTACTTC
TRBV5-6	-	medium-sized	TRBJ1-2	CASSFSDLSYGYTF	TGTGCCAGCAGCTTTTCGGACTTATCCTATGGCTACACCTTC
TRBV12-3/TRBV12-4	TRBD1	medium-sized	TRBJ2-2	CASSLTGTGPTGELFF	TGTGCCAGCAGTTTGACCGGGACAGGCCCCACCGGGGAGCTGTTTTTT
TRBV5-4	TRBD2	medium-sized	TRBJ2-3	CASSLPSGGSPNTQYF	TGTGCCAGCAGCTTACCCAGCGGGGGGAGTCCGAATACGCAGTATTTT
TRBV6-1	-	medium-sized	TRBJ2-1	CASRGSGTRDEQFF	TGTGCCAGCAGGGGTTCCGGGACCAGAGATGAGCAGTTCTTC
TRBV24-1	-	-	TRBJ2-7	CATSGTSTHHNRGEQYF	TGTGCCACCAGTGGGACCTCGACACATCACAACCGGGGAGAGCAGTACTTC